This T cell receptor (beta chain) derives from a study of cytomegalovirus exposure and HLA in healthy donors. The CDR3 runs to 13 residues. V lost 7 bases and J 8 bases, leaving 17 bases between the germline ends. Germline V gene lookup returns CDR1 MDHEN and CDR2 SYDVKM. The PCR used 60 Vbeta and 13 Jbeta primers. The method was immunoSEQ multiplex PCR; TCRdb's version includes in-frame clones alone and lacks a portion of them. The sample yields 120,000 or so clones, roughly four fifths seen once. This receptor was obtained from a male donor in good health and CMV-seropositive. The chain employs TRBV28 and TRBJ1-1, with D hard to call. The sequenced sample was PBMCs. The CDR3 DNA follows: TGTGCCAGCACCCCGAGGGAAGGGAAAGAAGCTTTCTTT. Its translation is CASTPREGKEAFF.